This T cell receptor beta chain was documented in a study of CXCR3-negative and CXCR3-positive naive CD8 T cells. Study-wide background: Per-library TRB read counts averaged about 1.5 +/- 0.3 million, adding up to around 130 million in total. Findings and caveats of the study: Partly lower CXCR3 expression followed cryopreservation, and most assays relied on fresh PBMCs. CXCR3-positive naive cells had TRB CDR3s that were more hydrophobic than CXCR3-negative naive cells had. Both naive subsets, CXCR3-negative and CXCR3-positive, displayed similar TRBV-TRBJ usage, unlike memory cells.

To note about this clonotype: Its antigen is currently unknown.

Naive CD8+ T cells had a CD45RO-CCR7+CD27+CD95- phenotype. The germline CDR1 and CDR2 sequences are SEHNR and FQNEAQ (reference sequence). The CDR3 has 15 residues. UMI-labeled TRB cDNA libraries were prepared by 5' RACE. Reprocessing the 5' RACE reads, TCRdb reports a single entry for every CDR3 protein and omits DNA. The sample's table shows fewer than 90,000 distinct CDR3 sequences. The source is a human donor in good health. Some clones in this sample may be carry-over from other donors' samples. This rearrangement joins TRBV7-9 to TRBJ2-3; TCRdb picks TRBD1, but there is no DNA to check that call. Sequencing was carried out using naive CXCR3+ CD8+ T cells from blood. Noted subset: CD45RO-CCR7+CD27+CD95- naive CD8+ T cells expressing CXCR3 (TNR3+). The CDR3 reads CASSFPVGGADTQYF.